This paragraph reports one TCR beta chain. This clonotype showed up just a few times. Its antigen remains undetermined. Base-call qualities are not available, and no considerably larger clone is one nucleotide away. The CDR1 and CDR2 encoded by the germline V gene are SGHTA and FQGNSA. V drops 0 bases and J drops 1 base, leaving 6 bases in between. The CDR3 contains 14 residues, cysteine and phenylalanine counted. Solely the CDR3 DNA is kept, with 42 bases framed from the first base. The data were taken from a study of naive and memory T cell subsets (dated by TCRdb to 2016 to 2017). In the study overall: In the figure summarizing the skin biopsy and whole blood samples, approximately ten blood donors, 7 tuberculin skin test biopsies and 3 saline control biopsies were reported. Skin biopsies were taken from tuberculin skin test sites or from saline-injected control sites and were processed for RNA extraction as described before. PCR2 was typically a SYBR Green qPCR stopped at a set threshold; low-input samples could instead use end-point PCR (around 6 cycles).

Paper-wide results and their limitations: Both types of skin biopsy reportedly yielded TCR sequences, though far more TCRs came from tuberculin skin test sites. Details of skin biopsy collection and RNA processing were not given in the paper but were referenced to earlier studies. The RNA-based method was acknowledged to be potentially sensitive to changes in TCR transcripts with T cell activation and differentiation. The larger number of TCRs at tuberculin skin test sites was interpreted as T cell infiltration of a delayed type IV hypersensitivity reaction.

Libraries were prepared through UMI-ligation and nested PCR. Four rounds of PCR, run with the SP2 primer together with nested alpha and beta constant region primers, were used to amplify the ligated cDNA. For the blood and skin samples, reverse transcription of TCR RNA was done with SuperScript IV along with alpha and beta constant region primers. T4 RNA ligase 1 was used to ligate an oligonucleotide containing the Illumina SP2 primer and a UMI to the 3' end of the cDNA. The 12-nucleotide UMI was composed of two random hexamers separated by an eight-base spacer, which was included to prevent hairpin formation. TCR alpha and beta chain libraries were processed separately from the second PCR onward, with dual indexing for multiplexing. After pooling, the indexed libraries were analyzed by capillary electrophoresis and sequenced on either an Illumina MiSeq or NextSeq. PhiX DNA at about 4.5-8% was spiked into libraries to increase base diversity and improve cluster recognition. Per the source publication's procedure: Demultiplexor took UMIs from read 2, joined the UMIs to the TCR sequence from read 1, and separated reads according to sample indices. Decombinator identified V and J genes and V-J junctions, assigning each TCR a five-part identifier including V and J deletions. Collapsinator used UMIs to correct sequencing errors and PCR amplification heterogeneity, producing a UMI-based abundance for each TCR. Identifiers were converted to nucleotide sequence by CDR3Translator and translated to amino acids, and CDR3 regions were extracted on the basis of terminal motifs. Error-corrected counts of alpha and beta TCRs from blood and skin were compared after being normalized to the amount of input RNA. TCRdb reran the public reads through fastp at Q25 and MiXCR, keeping productive beta chains. Each entry merges the rows of one CDR3 protein and shows their most common DNA and genes. TCRdb, not the authors, supplied the V and J calls. The table for this sample lists under 35,000 distinct CDR3 sequences; about 6.2% of them were counted only once. The ten largest account for 3.1% of the sample.

The intended sense of this specimen's treatment or condition label: skin biopsy from PPD injection site in Mantoux-positive individual. The study reported a robust and sensitive protocol to amplify, sequence and analyze TCRs, based on 3' ligation of a UMI-containing oligonucleotide to TCR cDNA. In individuals with a positive Mantoux test, tuberculin skin test biopsies were taken from sites that had been injected with PPD. Before reverse transcription, total RNA that had not been cell sorted was treated with RQ1 DNase, with a target input of roughly 1 to 1,100 ng. Skin biopsy and whole blood libraries were made to test pipeline robustness in samples where T cells form a minority population.

This clonotype was obtained from an adult in good health. The sequencing used skin, collected from a tuberculin skin test site. The sequence is built from TRBV7-2 and TRBJ2-5, and the D gene may be TRBD1, 5 bases matching. The nucleotide sequence is TGTGCCAGCAGCTTAGCAGGGGCCCAAGAGACCCAGTACTTC. Its amino acids are CASSLAGAQETQYF.